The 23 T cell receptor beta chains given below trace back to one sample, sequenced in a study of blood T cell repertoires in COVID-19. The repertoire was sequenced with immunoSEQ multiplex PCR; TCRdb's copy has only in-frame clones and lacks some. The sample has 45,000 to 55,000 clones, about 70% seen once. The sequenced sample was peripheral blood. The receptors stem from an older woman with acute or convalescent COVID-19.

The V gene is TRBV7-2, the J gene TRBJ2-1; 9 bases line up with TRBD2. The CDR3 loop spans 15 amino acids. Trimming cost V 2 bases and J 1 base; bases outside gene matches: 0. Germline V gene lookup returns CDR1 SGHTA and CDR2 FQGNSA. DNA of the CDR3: TGTGCCAGCAGCTTACTAGCGGGATCCTACAATGAGCAGTTCTTC. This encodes CASSLLAGSYNEQFF. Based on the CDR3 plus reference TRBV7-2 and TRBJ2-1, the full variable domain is GAGVSQSPSNKVTEKGKDVELRCDPISGHTALYWYRQSLGQGLEFLIYFQGNSAPDKSGLPSDRFSAERTGGSVSTLTIQRTQQEDSAVYLCASSLLAGSYNEQFFGPGTRLTVL.

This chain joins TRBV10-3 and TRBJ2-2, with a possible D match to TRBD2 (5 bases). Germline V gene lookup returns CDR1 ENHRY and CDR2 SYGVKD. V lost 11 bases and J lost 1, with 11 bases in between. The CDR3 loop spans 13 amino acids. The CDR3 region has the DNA TGTGCCGTCCGGGATTTGAACACCGGGGAGCTGTTTTTT. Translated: CAVRDLNTGELFF.

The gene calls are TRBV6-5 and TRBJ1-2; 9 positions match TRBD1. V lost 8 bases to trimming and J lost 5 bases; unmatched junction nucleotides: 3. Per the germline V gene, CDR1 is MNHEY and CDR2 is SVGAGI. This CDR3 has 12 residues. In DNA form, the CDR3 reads TGTGCCAGCGGGGACAGGGATTATGGCTACACCTTC. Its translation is CASGDRDYGYTF.

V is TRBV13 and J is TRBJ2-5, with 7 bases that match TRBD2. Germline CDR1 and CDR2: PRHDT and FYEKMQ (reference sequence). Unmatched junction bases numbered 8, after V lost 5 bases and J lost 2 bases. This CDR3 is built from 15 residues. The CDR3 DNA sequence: TGTGCCAGCAGCCCTTCTACTAGCGAGCAAGAGACCCAGTACTTC. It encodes CASSPSTSEQETQYF.

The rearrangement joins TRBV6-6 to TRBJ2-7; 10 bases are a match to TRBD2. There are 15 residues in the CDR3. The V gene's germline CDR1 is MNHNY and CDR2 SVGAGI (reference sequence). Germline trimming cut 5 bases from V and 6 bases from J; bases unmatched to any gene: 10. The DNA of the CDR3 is TGTGCCAGCAGTCCGACAGGAGCGGGGGGGTTCGAGCAGTACTTC. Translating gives CASSPTGAGGFEQYF.

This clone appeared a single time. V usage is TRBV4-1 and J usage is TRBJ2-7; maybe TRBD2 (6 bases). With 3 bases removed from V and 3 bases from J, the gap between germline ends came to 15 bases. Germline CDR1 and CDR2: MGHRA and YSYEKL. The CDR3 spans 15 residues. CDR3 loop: CASSQDKGLHYEQYF. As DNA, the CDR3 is TGCGCCAGCAGCCAGGATAAGGGACTCCACTACGAGCAGTACTTC.

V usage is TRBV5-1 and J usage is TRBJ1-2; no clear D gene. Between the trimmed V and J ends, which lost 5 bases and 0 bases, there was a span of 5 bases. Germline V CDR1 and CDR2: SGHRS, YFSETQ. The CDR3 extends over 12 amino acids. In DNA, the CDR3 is TGCGCCAGCAGTCCAGCTAACTATGGCTACACCTTC. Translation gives CASSPANYGYTF.

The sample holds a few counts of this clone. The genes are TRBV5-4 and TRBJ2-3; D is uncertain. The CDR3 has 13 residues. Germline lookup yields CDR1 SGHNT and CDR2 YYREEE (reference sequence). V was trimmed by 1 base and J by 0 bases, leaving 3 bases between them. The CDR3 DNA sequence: TGTGCCAGCAGCTTGCCAAGCACAGATACGCAGTATTTT. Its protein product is CASSLPSTDTQYF.

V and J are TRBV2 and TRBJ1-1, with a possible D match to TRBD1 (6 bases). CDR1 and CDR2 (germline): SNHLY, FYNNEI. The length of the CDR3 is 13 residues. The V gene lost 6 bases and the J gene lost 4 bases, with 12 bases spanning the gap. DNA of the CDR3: TGTGCCAGCAGCAGGACAGTCGGCACTGAAGCTTTCTTT. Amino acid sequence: CASSRTVGTEAFF.

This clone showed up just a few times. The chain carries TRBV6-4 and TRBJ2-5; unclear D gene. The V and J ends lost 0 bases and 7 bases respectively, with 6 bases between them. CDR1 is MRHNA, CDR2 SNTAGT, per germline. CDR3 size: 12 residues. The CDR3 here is CASSDSIRTQYF. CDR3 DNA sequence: TGTGCCAGCAGTGACTCGATTAGGACCCAGTACTTC.

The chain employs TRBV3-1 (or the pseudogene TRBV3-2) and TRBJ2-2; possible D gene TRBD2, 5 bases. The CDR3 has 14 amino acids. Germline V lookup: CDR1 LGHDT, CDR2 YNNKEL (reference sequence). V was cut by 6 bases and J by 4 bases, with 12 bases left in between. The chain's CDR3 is CASRLVRGTGELFF. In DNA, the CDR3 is TGTGCCAGCAGACTAGTTCGCGGCACCGGGGAGCTGTTTTTT.

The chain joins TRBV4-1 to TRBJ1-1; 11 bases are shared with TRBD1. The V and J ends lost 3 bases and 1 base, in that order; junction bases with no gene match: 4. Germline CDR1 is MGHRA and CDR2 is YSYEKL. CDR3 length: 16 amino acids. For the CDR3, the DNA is TGCGCCAGCAGCCACAGGACAGGGGGCGCGAACACTGAAGCTTTCTTT. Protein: CASSHRTGGANTEAFF.

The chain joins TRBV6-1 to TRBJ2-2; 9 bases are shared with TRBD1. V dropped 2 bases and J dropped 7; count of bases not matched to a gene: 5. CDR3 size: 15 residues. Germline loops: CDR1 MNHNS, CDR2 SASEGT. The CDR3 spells CASSETGQGSGELFF. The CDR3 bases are TGTGCCAGCAGTGAAACGGGACAGGGAAGCGGGGAGCTGTTTTTT.

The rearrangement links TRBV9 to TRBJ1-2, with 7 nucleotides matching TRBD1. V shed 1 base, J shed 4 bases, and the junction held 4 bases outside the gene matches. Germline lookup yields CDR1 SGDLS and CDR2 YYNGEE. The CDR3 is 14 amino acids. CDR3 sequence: CASSVRDSFYGYTF. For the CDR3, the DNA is TGTGCCAGCAGCGTACGGGACAGCTTCTATGGCTACACCTTC.

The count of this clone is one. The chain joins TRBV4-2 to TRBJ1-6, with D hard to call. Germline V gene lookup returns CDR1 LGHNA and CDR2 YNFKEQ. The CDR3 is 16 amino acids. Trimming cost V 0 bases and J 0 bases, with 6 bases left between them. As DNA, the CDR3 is TGTGCCAGCAGCCAAGACTACTCCTCCTATAATTCACCCCTCCACTTT. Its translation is CASSQDYSSYNSPLHF.

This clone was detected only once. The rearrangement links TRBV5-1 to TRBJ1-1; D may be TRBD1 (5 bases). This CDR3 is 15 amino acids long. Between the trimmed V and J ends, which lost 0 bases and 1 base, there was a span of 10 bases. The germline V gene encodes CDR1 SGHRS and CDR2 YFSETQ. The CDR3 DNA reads TGCGCCAGCAGCTTGGGGGACTTCCCGAACACTGAAGCTTTCTTT. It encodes CASSLGDFPNTEAFF.

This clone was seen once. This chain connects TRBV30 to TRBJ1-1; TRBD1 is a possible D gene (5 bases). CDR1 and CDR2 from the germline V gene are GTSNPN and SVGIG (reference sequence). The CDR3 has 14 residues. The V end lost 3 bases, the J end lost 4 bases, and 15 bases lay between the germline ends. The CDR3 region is CAWRNPGGFTEAFF. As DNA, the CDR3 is TGTGCCTGGAGAAACCCCGGGGGATTCACTGAAGCTTTCTTT.

CDR3 nucleotides: TGTGCCAGCAGCTTGGGGCTCGCCGGAGCCTATGGCTACACCTTC. Protein sequence: CASSLGLAGAYGYTF. The chain couples TRBV7-8 to TRBJ1-2, with D possibly being TRBD1 (5 bases). Trimming pared 3 bases from V and 4 bases from J, leaving 15 bases between. In germline, CDR1 is SGHVS, CDR2 FQNEAQ. The CDR3 covers 15 residues.

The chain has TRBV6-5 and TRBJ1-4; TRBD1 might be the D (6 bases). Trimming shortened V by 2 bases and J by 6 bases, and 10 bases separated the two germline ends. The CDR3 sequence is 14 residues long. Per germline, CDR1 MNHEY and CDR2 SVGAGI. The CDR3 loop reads CASSYTRGYEKLFF. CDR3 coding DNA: TGTGCCAGCAGTTACACCAGGGGCTATGAAAAACTGTTTTTT.

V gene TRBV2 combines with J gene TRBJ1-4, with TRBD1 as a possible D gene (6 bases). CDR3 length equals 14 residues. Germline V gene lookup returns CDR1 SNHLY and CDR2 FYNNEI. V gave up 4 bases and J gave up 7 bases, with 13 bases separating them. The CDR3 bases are TGTGCCAGCAGTGGCAACAGGGTGGGTGAAAAACTGTTTTTT. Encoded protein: CASSGNRVGEKLFF.

CDR3 in amino acids: CASSELVTSGGNEQFF. DNA for the CDR3: TGTGCCAGCAGTGAATTGGTTACTAGCGGGGGGAATGAGCAGTTCTTC. The V gene is TRBV6-1, the J gene TRBJ2-1; 12 bases fit TRBD2. J gave up 7 bases and V 2 bases, and 6 bases lay outside the gene matches. The CDR3 covers 16 residues. The germline V gene encodes CDR1 MNHNS and CDR2 SASEGT.

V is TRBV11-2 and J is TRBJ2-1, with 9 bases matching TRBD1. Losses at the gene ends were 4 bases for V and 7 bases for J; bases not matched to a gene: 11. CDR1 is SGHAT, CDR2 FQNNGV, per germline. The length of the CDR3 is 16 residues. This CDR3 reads CASSSKGQGSRNEQFF. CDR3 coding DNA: TGTGCCAGCAGCTCCAAGGGACAGGGTTCGCGGAATGAGCAGTTCTTC.

The DNA for the CDR3 is TGTGCCAGCAGCTTAGCGGCTAGCTCCTACAATGAGCAGTTCTTC. It codes for CASSLAASSYNEQFF. This chain joins TRBV7-9 and TRBJ2-1, with D unresolved. CDR1 is SEHNR and CDR2 is FQNEAQ in the germline V gene (reference sequence). The CDR3 has 15 residues. With 0 bases removed from V and 0 bases from J, the gap between germline ends came to 6 bases.